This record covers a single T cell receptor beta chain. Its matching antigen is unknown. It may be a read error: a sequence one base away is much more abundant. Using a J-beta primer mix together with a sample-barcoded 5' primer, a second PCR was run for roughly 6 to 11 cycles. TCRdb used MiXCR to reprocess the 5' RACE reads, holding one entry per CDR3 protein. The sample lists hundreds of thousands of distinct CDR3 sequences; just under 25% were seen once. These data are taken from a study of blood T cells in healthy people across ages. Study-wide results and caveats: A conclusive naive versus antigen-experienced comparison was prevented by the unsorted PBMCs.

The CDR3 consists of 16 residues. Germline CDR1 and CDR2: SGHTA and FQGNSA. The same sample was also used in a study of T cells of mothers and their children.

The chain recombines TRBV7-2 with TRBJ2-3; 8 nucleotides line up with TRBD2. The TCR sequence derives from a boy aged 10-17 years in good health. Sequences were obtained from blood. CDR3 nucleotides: TGTGCCAGCAGCTTTAACGGGGGGGCCAGCACAGATACGCCGTATTTT. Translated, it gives CASSFNGGASTDTPYF.